A single sample gave rise to the 2 T cell receptor beta chains below, sequenced in a study of control samples from healthy donors and cancer patients. Repertoires were generated with immunoSEQ multiplex PCR, while TCRdb's copy carries only in-frame clones and drops some. The sample has about 120,000 clones; approximately 92% are singletons. Sequenced material: PBMCs. These receptors originate from a woman aged 45-65 years with colorectal cancer.

The rearrangement links TRBV12-3 or TRBV12-4 to TRBJ2-5; D call uncertain. The CDR3 covers 13 residues. Deletions cut 1 base from V and 3 bases from J, with 6 bases between. In DNA form, the CDR3 reads TGTGCCAGCAGTTTAGGGCAGAAAGAGACCCAGTACTTC. This translates into CASSLGQKETQYF.

The gene calls are TRBV3-1 (or the pseudogene TRBV3-2) and TRBJ1-1; the D is unclear. The CDR3 loop spans 14 amino acids. V lost 5 bases and J 4 bases, leaving 14 bases between the germline ends. Germline V gene data show CDR1 as LGHDT and CDR2 as YNNKEL (reference sequence). CDR3 DNA: TGTGCCAGCAGCTCCTTATCGAGTGGCACTGAAGCTTTCTTT. It codes for CASSSLSSGTEAFF.